Described below is a single T cell receptor (beta chain) sequence and its context. Germline and junction disagree at one end, which may indicate a read error. This sample is drawn from a study of blood T cell repertoires in COVID-19. From germline, CDR1 is KGHSH and CDR2 LQKENI. The CDR3 has 16 amino acids. TCRdb's copy holds only in-frame clones and misses some; the assay was immunoSEQ multiplex PCR. The sample has some 150,000 clones; more than 75% are singletons. Sequencing was performed on peripheral blood. The sequence was collected from a man between 65 and 79 years old with acute or convalescent COVID-19. The chain uses TRBV18 and TRBJ1-3, with D possibly matching TRBD1 (6 bases). CDR3 protein: CASSPAGEVSGNTIYF. The CDR3 DNA reads as TGTGCCAGTTCACCTGCAGGGGAAGTCTCTGGAAACACCATATATTTT.